This T cell receptor beta chain stems from a study of monozygotic twins with inflammatory bowel disease. Donors each gave less than 3 ml of blood. cDNA for each sample came from eight separate reactions. TCRdb reprocessed the 5' RACE reads and stores each CDR3 protein as one record, lacking DNA. The table lists about 450,000 distinct CDR3 sequences. Sequenced input: blood. The clonotype was recovered from a human donor with ulcerative colitis or Crohn's disease, or a healthy co-twin of an affected twin (not recorded which).

CDR3 sequence reads: CASSILAGVSYNEQFF. The chain combines TRBV13 with TRBJ2-1; as DNA is missing, the TRBD2 call by TCRdb cannot be tested. The CDR3 runs to 16 residues. From germline, CDR1 is PRHDT and CDR2 FYEKMQ (reference sequence).